This T cell receptor beta chain derives from a study of Ad26.COV2.S vaccination and SARS-CoV-2 variants. Across the whole study: The donor participated in the COV1001 trial, in its Ad26.COV2.S arm. Study observations and caveats: The study found higher spike-specific TCR breadth in vaccine than placebo recipients. The breadth of spike-specific CD8+ and CD4+ T cell responses after vaccination was reportedly substantial.

Noted treatment: around 19 received Ad26.COV2.S at low or high dose, single or two shots; about 5 received placebo; per-sample allocation not given. The investigators took samples on day 63 after the first vaccine or placebo injection. Ad26 vector vaccine expressed Wuhan-strain SARS-CoV-2 spike. Comment on this clone: What it recognizes is unknown.

Trimming at V came to 6 bases and at J to 5 bases, leaving 7 bases not matched to a gene. The germline V gene encodes CDR1 MDHEN and CDR2 SYDVKM. The CDR3 is 15 amino acids. Data came from immunoSEQ multiplex PCR; TCRdb stores just in-frame clones and leaves some out. Of hundreds of thousands of clones listed, roughly 90% are singletons. The source material was peripheral blood, sampled in a trial of Ad26.COV2.S vaccine versus placebo. The receptor comes from a person between 18 and 59 years old who received the Ad26.COV2.S COVID-19 vaccine or a placebo. The rearrangement links TRBV28 to TRBJ1-6, with 7 positions matching TRBD1. The CDR3 spells CASRTGELNNSPLHF. As DNA, the CDR3 is TGTGCCAGCAGAACAGGGGAACTCAATAATTCACCCCTCCACTTT.